Shown below are 5 T cell receptor beta chains from a single sample sequenced in a study of blood T cells in healthy people across ages. It was with a sample-barcoded 5' primer and a J-beta primer mix that a second PCR of roughly 7 to 12 cycles was run. TCRdb itself ran the 5' RACE reads through MiXCR, one entry per CDR3 protein. The table records about 670,000 distinct CDR3 sequences, roughly half of them present only once. Sequencing was done on a sample of blood. The receptor set was obtained from a woman of 80 years or more in good health.

This clonotype has ten or more counts. The chain joins TRBV28 to TRBJ2-7; possibly TRBD1 or TRBD2 for D (5 bases each). The germline V gene has CDR1 MDHEN and CDR2 SYDVKM. Trimming took 4 bases from V and 7 from J, leaving 17 bases between them. The CDR3 is made up of 14 amino acids. CDR3 amino acids: CASSSRGRTREQYF. Here the CDR3 DNA reads TGTGCCAGCAGTTCCCGGGGACGAACCAGAGAGCAGTACTTC.

The V call is TRBV15, the J call TRBJ2-5; TRBD1 or TRBD2 may be the D gene (5 bases each). Per germline, CDR1 LNHNV and CDR2 YYDKDF (reference sequence). The CDR3 spans 14 residues. Trimming removed 8 bases from V and 3 bases from J, with 16 bases in between. The CDR3 nucleotides read TGTGCCACCCGGGACGGACAACTAAAAGAGACCCAGTACTTC. Translating gives CATRDGQLKETQYF.

To note about this clonotype: Possible read error: a much larger clone is one base away. The chain combines TRBV3-1 with TRBJ2-1; the match to TRBD2 covers 13 bases. This CDR3 spans 15 amino acids. Germline lookup yields CDR1 LGHDT and CDR2 YNNKEL (reference sequence). The CDR3 nucleotides are TGTGTCAGCAGCTTAGGACTAGCGGGAGAACTTGAGCAGTTCTTC. Its protein product is CVSSLGLAGELEQFF.

With respect to this clonotype: A much larger clone sits a single nucleotide away, making a read error possible. The V call is TRBV20-1, the J call TRBJ2-1, with D perhaps matching TRBD1 or TRBD2 (6 bases each). The CDR3 is made up of 16 amino acids. Per the germline V gene, CDR1 is DFQATT and CDR2 is SNEGSKA (reference sequence). The CDR3 protein is CGASRFWGASYNEQFF. CDR3 coding DNA: TGCGGTGCCTCACGGTTCTGGGGGGCCTCCTACAATGAGCAGTTCTTC.

Concerning this clonotype: Being one base from a much bigger clone, this may be a read error. J is TRBJ2-7 and V is TRBV5-1, with a weak D call TRBD1 (6 bases). The CDR3 is 13 amino acids. CDR1 is SGHRS, CDR2 YFSETQ, per germline. The V and J ends lost 5 bases and 8 bases respectively, with 17 bases between them. CDR3 nucleotide sequence: TGCGCCAGCAGAGTATTAGCCGGGGACAAGCAGTACTTC. Protein: CASRVLAGDKQYF.